A selection of T cell receptor beta chains follows, all from one sample in a study of cytomegalovirus exposure and HLA in healthy donors. TCRdb keeps only in-frame clones here, not all; method: immunoSEQ multiplex PCR. The sample yields about 120,000 clones, roughly 60% seen once. The sample taken for sequencing was PBMCs. Source of these receptors: a man in his forties in good health and CMV-seropositive. Both conserved end residues are trimmed from each CDR3. Fields, in order: clone size, J gene, V gene, CDR3 protein. Expanded clones are given a class, and other clones once, few, many or no size at all.

abundance: -
j_gene: TRBJ2-7
v_gene: TRBV18
CDR3aa: ASSGGQLYEQY

abundance: -
j_gene: TRBJ2-6
v_gene: TRBV29-1
CDR3aa: SANADSGANVLT

abundance: few
j_gene: TRBJ2-7
v_gene: TRBV2
CDR3aa: ASSGGGAGSHEQY

abundance: few
j_gene: TRBJ2-5
v_gene: TRBV29-1
CDR3aa: SVGVPAGRQETQY

abundance: -
j_gene: TRBJ2-7
v_gene: TRBV25-1
CDR3aa: ASSAGLAGEYEQY

abundance: -
j_gene: TRBJ2-1
v_gene: TRBV6-1
CDR3aa: ASSRAGTGNNEQF

abundance: -
j_gene: TRBJ1-2
v_gene: TRBV6-1
CDR3aa: ASSEGTGRSLNYGYT

abundance: -
j_gene: TRBJ2-7
v_gene: TRBV5-4
CDR3aa: ASSMWSRWFSYEQY

abundance: -
j_gene: TRBJ2-1
v_gene: TRBV29-1
CDR3aa: SVRQNYNEQF

abundance: once
j_gene: TRBJ2-2
v_gene: TRBV7-3
CDR3aa: ASSLFGSNTGELF

abundance: -
j_gene: TRBJ1-5
v_gene: TRBV7-3
CDR3aa: ASSSYYERGGNQPQH

abundance: -
j_gene: TRBJ2-3
v_gene: TRBV6-5
CDR3aa: ASSYLAADTQY

abundance: -
j_gene: TRBJ2-3
v_gene: TRBV7-3
CDR3aa: ASSLKSGGQDTQY

abundance: -
j_gene: TRBJ1-3
v_gene: TRBV19
CDR3aa: ASKDSTPGNTIY

abundance: once
j_gene: TRBJ2-1
v_gene: TRBV28
CDR3aa: ASSELSSGRSYNEQF

abundance: -
j_gene: TRBJ2-2
v_gene: TRBV6-1
CDR3aa: ASRGSLSVTGELF

abundance: -
j_gene: TRBJ1-4
v_gene: TRBV7-2
CDR3aa: ASSSNRQALV

abundance: -
j_gene: TRBJ1-2
v_gene: TRBV6-5
CDR3aa: ASTGVKGCT

abundance: -
j_gene: TRBJ2-3
v_gene: TRBV4-1
CDR3aa: ASSQDRGTGVGDTQY

abundance: -
j_gene: -
v_gene: TRBV4-3
CDR3aa: ASSQWDRGNSYEQY

abundance: -
j_gene: TRBJ2-5
v_gene: TRBV5-1
CDR3aa: ASSLSGDGETQY

abundance: -
j_gene: TRBJ1-2
v_gene: TRBV2
CDR3aa: ASLRGGRIYGYT

abundance: -
j_gene: TRBJ2-1
v_gene: TRBV7-9
CDR3aa: ASSYRGREGYNEQF

abundance: -
j_gene: TRBJ1-4
v_gene: TRBV30
CDR3aa: AWGDTATNEKLF

abundance: -
j_gene: TRBJ1-2
v_gene: TRBV6-5
CDR3aa: ASGQGARGYT

abundance: -
j_gene: TRBJ1-1
v_gene: TRBV7-3
CDR3aa: ASSLIGGGRTEAF

abundance: -
j_gene: TRBJ1-5
v_gene: TRBV15
CDR3aa: ATSRGTGIGNQPQH

abundance: -
j_gene: TRBJ1-1
v_gene: TRBV7-9
CDR3aa: ASSFPAGGMNTEAF

abundance: -
j_gene: TRBJ2-7
v_gene: TRBV10-3
CDR3aa: AISESKAGGLWYEQY

abundance: -
j_gene: TRBJ2-7
v_gene: TRBV7-2
CDR3aa: ASSPPGLAGYEQY

abundance: -
j_gene: TRBJ2-3
v_gene: TRBV9
CDR3aa: ASSVGIAGGPDTQY

abundance: few
j_gene: TRBJ1-3
v_gene: TRBV25-1
CDR3aa: ASRNRDSRNTIY

abundance: -
j_gene: TRBJ2-3
v_gene: TRBV4-3
CDR3aa: ASSQRLAGEGDTQY

abundance: -
j_gene: TRBJ2-2
v_gene: TRBV5-1
CDR3aa: ASSPRSGTTPGELF

abundance: -
j_gene: TRBJ2-4
v_gene: TRBV27
CDR3aa: ASSYATAPKNIQY

abundance: -
j_gene: TRBJ1-2
v_gene: TRBV5-1
CDR3aa: ASSQDSLGGYT

abundance: -
j_gene: TRBJ2-5
v_gene: TRBV28
CDR3aa: ASSFTPGKAIDETQY

abundance: few
j_gene: TRBJ2-7
v_gene: TRBV11-3
CDR3aa: ASSLVAGPSYEQY

abundance: -
j_gene: TRBJ1-6
v_gene: TRBV7-9
CDR3aa: ASSPRGTTNSPLH

abundance: -
j_gene: TRBJ1-2
v_gene: TRBV4-1
CDR3aa: ASSQDEGHVNYGYT

abundance: -
j_gene: TRBJ2-1
v_gene: TRBV5-1
CDR3aa: ASSSPDSNSYNEQF

abundance: -
j_gene: TRBJ2-3
v_gene: TRBV7-9
CDR3aa: ASSLGQGDTDTQY

abundance: few
j_gene: TRBJ2-1
v_gene: TRBV29-1
CDR3aa: SVDWQGNEQF

abundance: -
j_gene: TRBJ2-5
v_gene: TRBV5-1
CDR3aa: ASSPGEGQETQY

abundance: -
j_gene: TRBJ2-2
v_gene: TRBV6-5
CDR3aa: ASSYERTGDTGELF

abundance: once
j_gene: TRBJ2-3
v_gene: TRBV6-1
CDR3aa: ASSEFSGRAADTQY

abundance: -
j_gene: TRBJ2-3
v_gene: TRBV5-1
CDR3aa: ASKDTSGVADTQY

abundance: -
j_gene: TRBJ2-7
v_gene: TRBV30
CDR3aa: AWSFGQGNLDEQY

abundance: -
j_gene: TRBJ2-4
v_gene: TRBV11-2
CDR3aa: ASSPAGLTYIQY

abundance: -
j_gene: TRBJ1-3
v_gene: TRBV4-2
CDR3aa: ASSRDTGSAGNTIY

abundance: few
j_gene: TRBJ2-7
v_gene: TRBV2
CDR3aa: ASSFLPTAGNSYEQY